A few counts support the clone carrying this TCR beta chain. Its antigen is unidentified. This sample was included in a study of shared clonotypes between healthy human individuals. General study points: Memory subsets generally showed smaller estimated richness than naive subsets did. Despite large depth, rarefaction showed incomplete sorted-subset sequencing. For naive CD4 cells, approximately 5% of clonotypes were shared across a handful of donors.

Libraries were prepared by immunoSEQ multiplex PCR; TCRdb keeps only in-frame clonotypes and omits some of them. This table holds around 79,000 clones, about 65% found once. Donors, healthy HIV-negative adults, lacked recent acute infections or vaccinations. V dropped 4 bases and J dropped 12 bases, with 13 bases sitting between them. Germline V gives CDR1 MGHDK, CDR2 SYGVNS. CDR3 size: 11 residues. The genes are TRBV25-1 and TRBJ2-7, with D possibly being TRBD1 (6 bases). The TCR sequence derives from a man younger than 40 in good health. The specimen was memory CD8+ T cells sorted from blood. Subset denoted: CD45RO+ cells pooled with CCR7-negative TemRA cells. The CDR3 sequence is CASSVGQILYF. The CDR3 region has the DNA TGTGCCAGCAGTGTTGGACAGATCCTGTACTTC.